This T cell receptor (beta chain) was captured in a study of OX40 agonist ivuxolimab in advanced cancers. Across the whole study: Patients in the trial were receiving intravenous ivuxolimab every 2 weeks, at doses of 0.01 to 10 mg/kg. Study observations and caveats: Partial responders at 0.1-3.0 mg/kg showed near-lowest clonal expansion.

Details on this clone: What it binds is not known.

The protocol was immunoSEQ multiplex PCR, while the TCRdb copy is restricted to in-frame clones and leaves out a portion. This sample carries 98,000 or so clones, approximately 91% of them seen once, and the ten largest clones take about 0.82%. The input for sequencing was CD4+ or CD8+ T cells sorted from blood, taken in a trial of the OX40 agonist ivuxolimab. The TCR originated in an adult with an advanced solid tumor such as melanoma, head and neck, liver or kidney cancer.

The CDR3 loop reads CASSISGTVATNEKLFF. As DNA, the CDR3 is TGTGCCAGTAGTATTTCCGGGACAGTTGCAACTAATGAAAAACTGTTTTTT. This chain connects TRBV19 to TRBJ1-4; 7 bases agree with TRBD1. The V and J ends lost 3 bases and 0 bases, in that order; junction bases with no gene match: 7. Germline loops: CDR1 LNHDA, CDR2 SQIVND (reference sequence). This CDR3 comprises 17 residues.